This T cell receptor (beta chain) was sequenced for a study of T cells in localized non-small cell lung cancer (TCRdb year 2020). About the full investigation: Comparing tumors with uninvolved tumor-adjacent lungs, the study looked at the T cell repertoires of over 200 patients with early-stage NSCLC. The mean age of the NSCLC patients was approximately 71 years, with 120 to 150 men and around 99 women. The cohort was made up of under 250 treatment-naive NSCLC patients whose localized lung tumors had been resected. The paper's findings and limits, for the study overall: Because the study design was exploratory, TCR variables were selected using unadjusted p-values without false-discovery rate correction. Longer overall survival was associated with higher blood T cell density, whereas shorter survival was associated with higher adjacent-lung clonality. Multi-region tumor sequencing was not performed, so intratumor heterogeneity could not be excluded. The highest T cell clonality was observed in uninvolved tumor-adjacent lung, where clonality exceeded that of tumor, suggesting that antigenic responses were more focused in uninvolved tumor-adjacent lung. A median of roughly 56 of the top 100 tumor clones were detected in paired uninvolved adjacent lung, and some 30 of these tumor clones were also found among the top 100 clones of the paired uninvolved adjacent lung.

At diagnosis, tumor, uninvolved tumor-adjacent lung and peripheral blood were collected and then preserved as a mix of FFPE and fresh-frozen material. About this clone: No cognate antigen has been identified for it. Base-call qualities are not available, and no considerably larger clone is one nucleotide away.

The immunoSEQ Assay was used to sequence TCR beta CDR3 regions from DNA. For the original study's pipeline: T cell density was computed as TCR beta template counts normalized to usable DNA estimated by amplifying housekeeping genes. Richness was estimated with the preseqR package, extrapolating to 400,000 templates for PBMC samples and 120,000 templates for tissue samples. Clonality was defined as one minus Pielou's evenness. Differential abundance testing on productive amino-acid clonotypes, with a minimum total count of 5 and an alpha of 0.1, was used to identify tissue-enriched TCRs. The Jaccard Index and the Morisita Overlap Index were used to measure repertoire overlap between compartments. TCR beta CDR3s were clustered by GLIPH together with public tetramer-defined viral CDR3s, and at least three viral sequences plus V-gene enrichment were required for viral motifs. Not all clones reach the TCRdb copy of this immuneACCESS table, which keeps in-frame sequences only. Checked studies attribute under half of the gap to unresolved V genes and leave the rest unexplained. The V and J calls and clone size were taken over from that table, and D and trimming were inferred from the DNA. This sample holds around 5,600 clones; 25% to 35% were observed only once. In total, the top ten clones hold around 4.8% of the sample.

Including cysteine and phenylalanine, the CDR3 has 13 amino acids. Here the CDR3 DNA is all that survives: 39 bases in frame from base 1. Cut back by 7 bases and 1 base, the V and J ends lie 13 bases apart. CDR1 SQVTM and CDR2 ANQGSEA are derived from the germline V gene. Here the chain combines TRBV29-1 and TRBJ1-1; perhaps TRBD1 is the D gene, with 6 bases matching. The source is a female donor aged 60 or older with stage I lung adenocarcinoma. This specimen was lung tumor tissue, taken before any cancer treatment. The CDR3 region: CSALTDRNTEAFF. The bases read TGCAGCGCCCTTACGGACAGGAACACTGAAGCTTTCTTT.